A single sample is the source of the 15 T cell receptor beta chains below, sequenced in a study of blood T cell repertoires in COVID-19 (dated by TCRdb to 2018 to 2020). Receptors were amplified or captured by the immunoSEQ multiplex PCR assay. Not all clones reach the TCRdb copy of this immuneACCESS table, which keeps in-frame sequences only. Checked studies attribute under half of the gap to unresolved V genes and leave the rest unexplained. The table for this sample lists about 400,000 clones; roughly 85% of them were counted only once. The ten biggest clones cover 1.5% to 2% of the sample. Material for sequencing was PBMCs or T cells enriched from blood (not recorded which). The receptors originated from a woman between 18 and 29 years old with acute COVID-19.

V and J are TRBV30 and TRBJ2-7; possibly TRBD2 for D (5 bases). Trimming stripped 3 bases from V and 5 bases from J, with 17 bases between. There are 14 residues in the CDR3. Germline V CDR1 and CDR2: GTSNPN, SVGIG (reference sequence). The CDR3 is CAWRGVTNHHEQYF. The CDR3 nucleotides are TGTGCCTGGAGGGGCGTGACTAATCACCACGAGCAGTACTTC.

In its sample, this clone was seen a few times. The CDR3 spells CASALGTHYGEQYF. CDR3 DNA: TGTGCCAGTGCCCTCGGGACACACTACGGCGAGCAGTACTTC. The chain combines TRBV19 with TRBJ2-7; tentatively, D is TRBD1 (6 bases). The CDR3 runs 14 residues. CDR1 and CDR2 (germline): LNHDA, SQIVND (reference sequence). The V end lost 8 bases, the J end lost 6 bases, and 20 bases lay between the germline ends.

V usage is TRBV6-4 and J usage is TRBJ1-2; D remains unclear. The V and J ends lost 5 bases and 8 bases respectively, with 15 bases between them. Germline assignment: CDR1 MRHNA and CDR2 SNTAGT. The CDR3 length is 13 residues. This chain's CDR3 is CASSSDRSGGYTF. The DNA of the CDR3 is TGTGCCAGCAGTTCCGACCGCTCAGGCGGCTACACCTTC.

The V gene is TRBV27, the J gene TRBJ2-3, with 11 bases that match TRBD2. The junction had 8 bases not matched to a gene; V was cut back by 3 bases and J by 3 bases. The CDR3 runs 17 residues. The germline V gene encodes CDR1 MNHEY and CDR2 SMNVEV (reference sequence). The DNA for the CDR3 is TGTGCCAGCAGTTTGTCTACTAGCGGGAGCTCGACAGATACGCAGTATTTT. Its translation is CASSLSTSGSSTDTQYF.

In this sample, this clone turned up once. CDR3 sequence reads: CAGGTEFNQPQHF. The CDR3 DNA reads TGTGCCGGGGGGACGGAATTCAATCAGCCCCAGCATTTT. The chain uses TRBV6-5 and TRBJ1-5, with D maybe TRBD1 (5 bases). From germline, CDR1 is MNHEY and CDR2 SVGAGI. The ends were cut back, 11 bases at V and 3 bases at J, with 14 bases in the middle. The CDR3 contains 13 residues.

The chain combines TRBV11-2 with TRBJ1-6; D possibly corresponds to TRBD1 (5 bases). CDR1 SGHAT and CDR2 FQNNGV come from the germline V gene. This CDR3 spans 17 amino acids. The V end was cut by 1 base, the J end by 3 bases, with 13 bases between. The CDR3 reads CASSLGSGSYYNSPLHF. CDR3 nucleotides: TGTGCCAGCAGCTTAGGCTCAGGGTCGTACTATAATTCACCCCTCCACTTT.

This clone was recorded once. The J gene is TRBJ1-2, the V gene TRBV5-6, with D maybe TRBD1 (5 bases). This CDR3 has 15 amino acids. Between the trimmed V and J ends, which lost 2 bases and 2 bases, there was a span of 13 bases. CDR1 SGHDT and CDR2 YYEEEE come from the germline V gene. The DNA for the CDR3 is TGTGCCAGCAGCTTAAGGGGAATCCGGAACTATGGCTACACCTTC. Translating it yields CASSLRGIRNYGYTF.

The chain uses TRBV4-1 and TRBJ2-7, with TRBD1 matching 8 bases. Trimming at V came to 0 bases and at J to 0 bases, leaving 4 bases not matched to a gene. Germline CDR1 MGHRA, CDR2 YSYEKL. CDR3 length equals 16 residues. The CDR3 nucleotides read TGCGCCAGCAGCCAAGATGGGGACAGGAGCTCCTACGAGCAGTACTTC. This codes for CASSQDGDRSSYEQYF.

V usage is TRBV30 and J usage is TRBJ2-7; a possible D gene is TRBD1 (5 bases). Trimming removed 1 base from V and 4 bases from J, with 11 bases in between. The CDR3 runs 13 residues. Germline V gene sequence: CDR1 GTSNPN, CDR2 SVGIG (reference sequence). The CDR3 is CAWSAVRTYEQYF. The CDR3 nucleotides read TGTGCCTGGAGTGCCGTCAGGACATACGAGCAGTACTTC.

J is TRBJ1-4 and V is TRBV4-3, with no clear D. CDR1 LGHNA and CDR2 YSLEER come from the germline V gene. Trimming removed 0 bases from V and 8 bases from J, with 7 bases in between. This CDR3 region has 13 residues. The CDR3 nucleotides are TGCGCCAGCAGCCAAGATAGGAGGGAAAAACTGTTTTTT. Translation: CASSQDRREKLFF.

The J gene is TRBJ2-7, the V gene TRBV5-1; maybe TRBD2 (6 bases). From germline, CDR1 is SGHRS and CDR2 YFSETQ. Between the trimmed V and J ends, which lost 3 bases and 3 bases, there was a span of 19 bases. This CDR3 spans 16 amino acids. The CDR3 is CASSSGWGGGIYEQYF. CDR3 in DNA: TGCGCCAGCAGCTCCGGGTGGGGAGGCGGGATCTACGAGCAGTACTTC.

The CDR3 nucleotides are TGCAGCGGCGGACTAGCGGGGGGTGATGAGCAGTTCTTC. The encoded protein is CSGGLAGGDEQFF. The chain joins TRBV29-1 to TRBJ2-1, with 14 bases aligning to TRBD2. The length of the CDR3 is 13 residues. The germline V gene encodes CDR1 SQVTM and CDR2 ANQGSEA. The J segment lost 8 bases and the V segment lost 7 bases, leaving 4 bases of the junction unmatched.

The chain joins TRBV11-3 to TRBJ2-7; 10 positions agree with TRBD1. CDR3 length: 19 amino acids. V was pared by 2 bases and J by 2 bases, with 15 bases of the junction left unmatched. Looked up from germline, CDR1 is SGHNT and CDR2 is YENEEA. Here the CDR3 DNA reads TGTGCCAGCAGCTTAAGACAGGGGGCCTTGGACCCGGAAGCCTACGAGCAGTACTTC. It encodes CASSLRQGALDPEAYEQYF.

This sequence joins TRBV7-8 and TRBJ2-7; 13 positions agree with TRBD2. V trimming: 4 bases; J trimming: 9 bases; junction bases outside the gene matches: 6. The germline V gene encodes CDR1 SGHVS and CDR2 FQNEAQ. The CDR3 length is 14 residues. The CDR3 here is CASSSGLAGDRQYF. The CDR3, as DNA: TGTGCCAGCAGCTCCGGACTAGCGGGGGACCGGCAGTACTTC.

The rearrangement links TRBV13 to TRBJ2-1; TRBD2 matches at 10 bases. The length of the CDR3 is 14 residues. With V trimmed by 5 bases and J by 8 bases, 6 bases remained unmatched. In germline, CDR1 is PRHDT, CDR2 FYEKMQ (reference sequence). CDR3 DNA: TGTGCCAGCAGCCAGCGGGGGGGCCTGTATGAGCAGTTCTTC. This gives the protein CASSQRGGLYEQFF.